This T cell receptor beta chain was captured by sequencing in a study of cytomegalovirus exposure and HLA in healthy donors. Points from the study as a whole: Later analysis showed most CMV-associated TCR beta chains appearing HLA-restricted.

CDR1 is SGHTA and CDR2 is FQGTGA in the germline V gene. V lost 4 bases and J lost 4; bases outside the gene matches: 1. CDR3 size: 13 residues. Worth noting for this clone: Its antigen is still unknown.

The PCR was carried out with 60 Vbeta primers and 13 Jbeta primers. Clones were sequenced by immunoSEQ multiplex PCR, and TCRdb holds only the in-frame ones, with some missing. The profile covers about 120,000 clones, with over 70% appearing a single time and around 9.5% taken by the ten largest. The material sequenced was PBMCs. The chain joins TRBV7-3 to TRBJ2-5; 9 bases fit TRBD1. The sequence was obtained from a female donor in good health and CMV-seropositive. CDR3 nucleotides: TGTGCCAGCAGCTCGGACAGGGGAGAGACCCAGTACTTC. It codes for CASSSDRGETQYF. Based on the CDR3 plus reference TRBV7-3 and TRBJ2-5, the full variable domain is GAGVSQTPSNKVTEKGKYVELRCDPISGHTALYWYRQSLGQGPEFLIYFQGTGAADDSGLPNDRFFAVRPEGSVSTLKIQRTERGDSAVYLCASSSDRGETQYFGPGTRLLVL.